Listed below are T cell receptor beta chains from one sample, sequenced in a study of blood T cell repertoires in COVID-19. Generated by immunoSEQ multiplex PCR, the TCRdb table keeps only in-frame clones and is missing some. Among around 480,000 clones listed, more than 70% were seen once. The sample consisted of peripheral blood. These receptor sequences come from a woman aged 45-65 years with COVID-19, enrolled during active disease. The CDR3 runs from the conserved cysteine through the conserved F or W. Each record gives: V gene, D gene, clone size, J gene, CDR3 protein, CDR3 DNA. The D gene is left open where the match is weak. Size values are once, few and many counts, or a class for expanded clones, and some rows have none.

v_call: TRBV5-4; d_call: TRBD1; clone_size: .; j_call: TRBJ1-1; cdr3_aa: CASSYDRGHTEAFF; cdr3_nt: TGTGCCAGCAGCTATGACAGGGGTCACACTGAAGCTTTCTTT
v_call: TRBV27; d_call: .; clone_size: .; j_call: TRBJ1-2; cdr3_aa: CASSLSSFYGYTF; cdr3_nt: TGTGCCAGCAGTTTATCCAGTTTCTATGGCTACACCTTC
v_call: TRBV7-3; d_call: TRBD2; clone_size: .; j_call: TRBJ2-3; cdr3_aa: CASSPHLSGGDTQYF; cdr3_nt: TGTGCCAGCAGCCCCCACCTTAGCGGGGGAGATACGCAGTATTTT
v_call: TRBV5-4; d_call: TRBD2; clone_size: .; j_call: TRBJ2-3; cdr3_aa: CASSYGGGRTDTQYF; cdr3_nt: TGTGCCAGCAGCTACGGGGGGGGACGCACAGATACGCAGTATTTT
v_call: TRBV11-3; d_call: .; clone_size: once; j_call: TRBJ1-1; cdr3_aa: CASSLTAYTEAFF; cdr3_nt: TGTGCCAGCAGCTTAACAGCTTACACTGAAGCTTTCTTT
v_call: TRBV5-1; d_call: TRBD2; clone_size: .; j_call: TRBJ2-3; cdr3_aa: CASSPDRNSGGATDTQYF; cdr3_nt: TGCGCCAGCAGCCCCGACCGTAATAGCGGGGGGGCAACAGATACGCAGTATTTT
v_call: TRBV18; d_call: .; clone_size: .; j_call: TRBJ2-7; cdr3_aa: CASSPNSGSYEQYF; cdr3_nt: TGTGCCAGCTCCCCAAATTCGGGGAGCTACGAGCAGTACTTC
v_call: TRBV5-1; d_call: .; clone_size: .; j_call: TRBJ2-2; cdr3_aa: CASSLAGGAAGELFF; cdr3_nt: TGCGCCAGCAGCTTGGCTGGGGGCGCAGCCGGGGAGCTGTTTTTT
v_call: TRBV6-6; d_call: .; clone_size: few; j_call: TRBJ1-6; cdr3_aa: CASSYSSGGFDSPLHF; cdr3_nt: TGTGCCAGCAGTTACTCTTCCGGGGGATTTGATTCACCCCTCCACTTT
v_call: TRBV10-3; d_call: .; clone_size: .; j_call: TRBJ1-6; cdr3_aa: CAIRPFGSSYNSPLHF; cdr3_nt: TGTGCCATCAGACCCTTTGGGAGCTCCTATAATTCACCCCTCCACTTT
v_call: TRBV3-1/TRBV3-2; d_call: TRBD2; clone_size: .; j_call: TRBJ2-3; cdr3_aa: CASSPGLAGGSPGTQYF; cdr3_nt: TGTGCCAGCAGTCCTGGACTAGCGGGGGGCAGTCCAGGTACGCAGTATTTT
v_call: TRBV24-1; d_call: TRBD2; clone_size: .; j_call: TRBJ2-7; cdr3_aa: CATSSGGRSSYEQYF; cdr3_nt: TGTGCCACCTCTAGCGGGGGCCGTAGCTCCTACGAGCAGTACTTC
v_call: TRBV10-1; d_call: .; clone_size: .; j_call: TRBJ1-4; cdr3_aa: CASSNGGMGEKLFF; cdr3_nt: TGCGCCAGCAGTAATGGAGGGATGGGTGAAAAACTGTTTTTT
v_call: TRBV12-3/TRBV12-4; d_call: .; clone_size: .; j_call: TRBJ1-2; cdr3_aa: CASSAGRLDGYTF; cdr3_nt: TGTGCCAGCAGTGCGGGACGGCTCGATGGCTACACCTTC
v_call: TRBV12-5; d_call: .; clone_size: few; j_call: TRBJ1-5; cdr3_aa: CASGYGDPGNQPQHF; cdr3_nt: TGTGCTAGTGGTTACGGGGATCCGGGCAATCAGCCCCAGCATTTT
v_call: TRBV25-1; d_call: .; clone_size: .; j_call: TRBJ1-2; cdr3_aa: CASSPRGGASAGYTF; cdr3_nt: TGTGCCAGCAGCCCCCGGGGGGGGGCTTCGGCTGGCTACACCTTC
v_call: TRBV19; d_call: TRBD1; clone_size: .; j_call: TRBJ2-3; cdr3_aa: CASRRGQGTDTQYF; cdr3_nt: TGTGCCAGTAGACGGGGACAGGGGACAGATACGCAGTATTTT
v_call: TRBV29-1; d_call: .; clone_size: .; j_call: TRBJ2-7; cdr3_aa: CSVESGVAYEQYF; cdr3_nt: TGCAGCGTTGAAAGCGGAGTAGCCTACGAGCAGTACTTC